This T cell receptor beta chain was captured by sequencing in a study of T cells in Graves' hyperthyroidism and ophthalmopathy. On the study more broadly: At initial diagnosis, before any treatment had begun, peripheral blood was obtained.

Newly diagnosed hyperthyroidism, duration under 2 months, in patients aged 18 to 65. The diagnoses drew upon clinical symptoms, serum thyroxine and TRAb, thyroid ultrasound and orbital computed tomography. This clonotype occurred many times. Amplified TCR beta CDR3 regions came from RNA transcripts. The HTBI primer set was used in a first-round RT-PCR of the TCR CDR3. TCRdb ran MiXCR on the multiplex PCR reads and lists one entry per CDR3 protein. Of approximately 400,000 distinct CDR3 sequences in the sample, about 15% were seen once. The CDR3 loop spans 15 amino acids. Germline loops: CDR1 SNHLY, CDR2 FYNNEI. Losses at the gene ends were 6 bases for V and 4 bases for J; bases not matched to a gene: 9.

J is TRBJ2-4 and V is TRBV2; 7 bases line up with TRBD2. This receptor was identified in a woman in her sixties or seventies with Graves' hyperthyroidism. Sequencing used blood. The CDR3 nucleotides are TGTGCCAGCAGCGGACTAGTGGGGGAAAAAAACATTCAGTACTTC. Protein product: CASSGLVGEKNIQYF.